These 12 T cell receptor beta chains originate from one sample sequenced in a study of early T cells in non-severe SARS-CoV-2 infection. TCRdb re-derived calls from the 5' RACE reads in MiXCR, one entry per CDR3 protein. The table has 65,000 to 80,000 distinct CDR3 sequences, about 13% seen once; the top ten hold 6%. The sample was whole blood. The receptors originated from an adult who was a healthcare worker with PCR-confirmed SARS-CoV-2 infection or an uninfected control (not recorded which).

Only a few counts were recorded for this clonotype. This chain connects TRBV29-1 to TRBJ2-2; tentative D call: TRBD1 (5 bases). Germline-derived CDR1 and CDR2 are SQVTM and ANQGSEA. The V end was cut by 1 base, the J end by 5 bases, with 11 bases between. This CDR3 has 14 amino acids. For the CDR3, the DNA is TGCAGCGTTGAAGTGAAGGGGCTGACCGGGGAGCTGTTTTTT. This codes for CSVEVKGLTGELFF.

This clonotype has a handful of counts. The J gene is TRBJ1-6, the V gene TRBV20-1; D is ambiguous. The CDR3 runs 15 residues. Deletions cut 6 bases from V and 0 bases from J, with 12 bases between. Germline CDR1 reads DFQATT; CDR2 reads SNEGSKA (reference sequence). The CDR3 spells CSAKDWSSYNSPLHF. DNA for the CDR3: TGCAGTGCAAAGGACTGGAGCTCCTATAATTCACCCCTCCACTTT.

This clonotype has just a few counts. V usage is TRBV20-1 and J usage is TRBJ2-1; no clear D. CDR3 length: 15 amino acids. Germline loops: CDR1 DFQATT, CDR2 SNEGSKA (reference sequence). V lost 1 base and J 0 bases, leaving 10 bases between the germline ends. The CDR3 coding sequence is TGCAGTGCTAGAGTGCTCCAAAGCTCCTACAATGAGCAGTTCTTC. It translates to CSARVLQSSYNEQFF.

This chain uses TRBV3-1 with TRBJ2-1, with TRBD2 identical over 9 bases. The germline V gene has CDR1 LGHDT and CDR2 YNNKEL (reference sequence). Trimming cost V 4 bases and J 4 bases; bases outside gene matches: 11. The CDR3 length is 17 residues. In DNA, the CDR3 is TGTGCCAGCAGCCGTCAGACTAGCGGAGCGCTATACAATGAGCAGTTCTTC. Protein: CASSRQTSGALYNEQFF.

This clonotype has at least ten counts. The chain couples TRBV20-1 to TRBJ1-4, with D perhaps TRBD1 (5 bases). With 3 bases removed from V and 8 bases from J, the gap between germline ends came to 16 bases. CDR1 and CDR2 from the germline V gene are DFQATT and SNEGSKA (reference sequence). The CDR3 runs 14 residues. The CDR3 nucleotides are TGCAGTGCTAGGCAGACAGCCGTTGAAGAAAAACTGTTTTTT. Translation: CSARQTAVEEKLFF.

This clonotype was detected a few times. The CDR3 nucleotides read TGTGCCAGCAGCGTAGGTGGTAGCGGCTCCTACGAGCAGTACTTC. This gives the protein CASSVGGSGSYEQYF. The chain uses TRBV9 and TRBJ2-7; D is perhaps TRBD2 (6 bases). V was clipped by 0 bases and J by 0 bases, with 10 bases between them. Looked up from germline, CDR1 is SGDLS and CDR2 is YYNGEE. The CDR3 sequence is 15 residues long.

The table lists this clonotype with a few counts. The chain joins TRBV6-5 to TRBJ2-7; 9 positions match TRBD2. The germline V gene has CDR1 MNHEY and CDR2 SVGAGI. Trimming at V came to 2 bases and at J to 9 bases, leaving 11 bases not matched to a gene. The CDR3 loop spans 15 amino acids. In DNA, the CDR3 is TGTGCCAGCAGTTACGTCGGGAGCGGGAGGTCGGCGCAGTACTTC. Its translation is CASSYVGSGRSAQYF.

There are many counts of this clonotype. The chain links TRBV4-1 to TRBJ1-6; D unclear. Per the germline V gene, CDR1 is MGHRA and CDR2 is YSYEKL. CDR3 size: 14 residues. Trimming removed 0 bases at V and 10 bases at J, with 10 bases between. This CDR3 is CASSQDGRKSPLHF. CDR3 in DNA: TGCGCCAGCAGCCAAGATGGGAGAAAGTCACCCCTCCACTTT.

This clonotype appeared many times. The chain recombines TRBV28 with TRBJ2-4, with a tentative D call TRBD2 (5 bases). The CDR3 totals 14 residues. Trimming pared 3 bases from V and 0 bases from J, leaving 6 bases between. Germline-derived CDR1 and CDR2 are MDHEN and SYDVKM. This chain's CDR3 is CASSFGGAKNIQYF. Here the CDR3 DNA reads TGTGCCAGCAGTTTCGGAGGAGCCAAAAACATTCAGTACTTC.

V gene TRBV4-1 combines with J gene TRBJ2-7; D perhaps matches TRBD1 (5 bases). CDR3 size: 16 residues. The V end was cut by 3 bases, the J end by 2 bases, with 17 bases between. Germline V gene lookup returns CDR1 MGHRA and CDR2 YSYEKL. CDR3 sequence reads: CASSQNSWQGTYEQYF. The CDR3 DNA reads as TGCGCCAGCAGCCAGAATTCGTGGCAGGGAACCTACGAGCAGTACTTC.

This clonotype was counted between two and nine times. CDR3 sequence (DNA): TGTGCCAGCACTTCCTCAGGGGAAGAGACCCAGTACTTC. As protein: CASTSSGEETQYF. This sequence joins TRBV7-9 and TRBJ2-5; weak D call: TRBD1 (6 bases). The CDR3 is 13 residues long. V gave up 7 bases and J gave up 3 bases, with 12 bases separating them. Germline lookup yields CDR1 SEHNR and CDR2 FQNEAQ (reference sequence).

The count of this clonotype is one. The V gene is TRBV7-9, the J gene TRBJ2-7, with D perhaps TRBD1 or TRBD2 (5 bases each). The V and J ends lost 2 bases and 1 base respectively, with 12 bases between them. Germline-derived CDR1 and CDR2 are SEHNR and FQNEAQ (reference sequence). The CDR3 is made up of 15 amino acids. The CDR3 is CASSLPSGRSYEQYF. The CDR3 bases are TGTGCCAGCAGCTTACCATCGGGACGGTCCTACGAGCAGTACTTC.